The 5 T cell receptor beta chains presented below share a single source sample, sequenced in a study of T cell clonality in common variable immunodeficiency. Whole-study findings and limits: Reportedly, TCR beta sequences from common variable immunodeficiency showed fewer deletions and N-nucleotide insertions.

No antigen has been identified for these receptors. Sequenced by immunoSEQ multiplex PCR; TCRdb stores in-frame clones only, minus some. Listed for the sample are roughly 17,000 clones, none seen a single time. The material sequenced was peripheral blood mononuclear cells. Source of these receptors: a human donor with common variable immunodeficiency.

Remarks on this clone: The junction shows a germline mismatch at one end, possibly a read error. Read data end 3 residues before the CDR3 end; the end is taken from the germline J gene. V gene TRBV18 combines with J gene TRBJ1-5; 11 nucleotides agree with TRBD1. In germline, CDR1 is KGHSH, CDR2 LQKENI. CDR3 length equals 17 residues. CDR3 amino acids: CASSPGTGGYSKQPQHF. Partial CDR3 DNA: TGTGCCAGCTCACCGGGGACAGGGGGATATAGCAAGCAGCCC.

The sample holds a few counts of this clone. CDR3 DNA (partial): TGTGCCAGCAGCCCACGGGGTGATGCCTACGAG. Amino acids: CASSPRGDAYE. The CDR3 reads in full as CASSPRGDAYEQYF. The V gene is TRBV7-9, the J gene TRBJ2-7, with TRBD2 as a possible D gene (5 bases). The CDR3 end is not reached by the read, which stops 3 residues before it; the germline J gene fills it in. V was shortened by 5 bases and J by 2 bases, with 13 bases between the two germline ends. Germline V gene sequence: CDR1 SEHNR, CDR2 FQNEAQ (reference sequence). The CDR3 extends over 14 amino acids.

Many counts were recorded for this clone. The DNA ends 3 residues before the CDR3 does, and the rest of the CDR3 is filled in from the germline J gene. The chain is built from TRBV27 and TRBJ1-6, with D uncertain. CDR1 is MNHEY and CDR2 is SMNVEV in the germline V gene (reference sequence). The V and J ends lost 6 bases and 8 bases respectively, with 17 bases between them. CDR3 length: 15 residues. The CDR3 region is CASSTTYAGDSPLHF. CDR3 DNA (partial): TGTGCCAGCAGCACGACCTATGCCGGGGATTCACCC.

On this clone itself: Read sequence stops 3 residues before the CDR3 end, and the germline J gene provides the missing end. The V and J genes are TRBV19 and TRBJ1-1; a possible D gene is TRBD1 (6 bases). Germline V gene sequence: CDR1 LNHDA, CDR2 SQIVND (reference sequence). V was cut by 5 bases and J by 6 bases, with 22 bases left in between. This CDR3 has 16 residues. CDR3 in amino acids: CASSPLGQGRNSEAFF. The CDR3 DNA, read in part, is TGTGCCAGTAGTCCCCTAGGGCAGGGGAGAAACTCTGAA.

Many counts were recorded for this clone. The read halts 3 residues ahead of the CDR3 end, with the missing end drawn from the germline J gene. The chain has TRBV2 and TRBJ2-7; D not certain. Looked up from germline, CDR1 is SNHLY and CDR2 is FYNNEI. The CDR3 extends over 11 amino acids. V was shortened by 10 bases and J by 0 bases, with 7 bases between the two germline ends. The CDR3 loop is CATSLSYEQYF. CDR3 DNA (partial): TGTGCCACCTCCCTCTCCTACGAG. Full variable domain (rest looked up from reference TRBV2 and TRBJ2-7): EPEVTQTPSHQVTQMGQEVILRCVPISNHLYFYWYRQILGQKVEFLVSFYNNEISEKSEIFDDQFSVERPDGSNFTLKIRSTKLEDSAMYFCATSLSYEQYFGPGTRLTVT.